Included here is one T cell receptor beta chain sequence, with context. Methods used by the authors: Amplification with reference gene primers provided the estimates of nucleated cell counts. Profiling relied on immunoSEQ multiplex PCR, and the TCRdb table lists in-frame clones only, not all of them. V and J calls and clone size are given by that table; D and trimming were obtained from the DNA. The sample has about 200,000 clones, roughly 86% seen once; the top ten hold 5% to 7%. The source of the sample is a study of blood T cell repertoires in COVID-19. Across the study: Samples came from the United States, Italy and Spain, spanning acute and convalescent COVID-19. T cells, B-cell-depleted T cells, or PBMCs provided the cDNA or gDNA that served as material.

Sequencing was done on a sample of PBMCs or T cells enriched from blood (not recorded which). This TCR derives from a man between 40 and 49 years old with acute COVID-19.

CDR3 protein: CASSLTAGVGTGELFF. The CDR3 DNA reads TGCGCCAGCAGCTTGACGGCGGGAGTAGGAACCGGGGAGCTGTTTTTT. V is TRBV5-1 and J is TRBJ2-2, with TRBD2 matching over 7 bases. Germline trimming cut 1 base from V and 5 bases from J; bases unmatched to any gene: 8. Germline assignment: CDR1 SGHRS and CDR2 YFSETQ. The CDR3 loop spans 16 amino acids.